A selection of T cell receptor beta chains follows, all from one sample in a study of T cells in Graves' hyperthyroidism and ophthalmopathy. TCRdb called the multiplex PCR reads again in MiXCR, with one record for every CDR3 protein. The sample yields about 610,000 distinct CDR3 sequences, roughly 15% seen once. Sequenced input: blood. The receptor source for this set is a woman in her 40s with Graves' ophthalmopathy. CDR3s include the opening cysteine and the closing phenylalanine or tryptophan. Each record gives: V gene, J gene, clone size, D gene, CDR3 length, CDR3 protein, CDR3 DNA. D genes are given only for firm matches. Clone size is shown for a subset of rows, as once, few, many or a class of expanded clone.

TRBV9	TRBJ1-1	-	TRBD1	16	CASSETTGTGNTEAFF	TGTGCCAGCAGCGAAACCACCGGGACAGGGAACACTGAAGCTTTCTTT
TRBV6-2/TRBV6-3	TRBJ2-7	-	TRBD1	16	CASSYQAAGQGYEQYF	TGTGCCAGCAGTTACCAAGCCGCCGGACAGGGCTACGAGCAGTACTTC
TRBV10-3	TRBJ2-5	many	-	12	CAISVEEETQYF	TGTGCCATCAGTGTCGAGGAAGAGACCCAGTACTTC
TRBV6-1	TRBJ2-5	-	TRBD1	15	CDSSPRTGDQETQYF	TGTGACAGCAGTCCTAGGACAGGCGACCAAGAGACCCAGTACTTC
TRBV7-8	TRBJ2-3	few	TRBD2	17	CASSLRTGTSGTNTQYF	TGTGCCAGCAGCTTAAGGACCGGGACTAGCGGCACAAATACGCAGTATTTT
TRBV4-3	TRBJ2-7	few	-	15	CASSQEMQTSYEQYF	TGCGCCAGCAGCCAAGAGATGCAGACATCCTACGAGCAGTACTTC
TRBV9	TRBJ1-1	few	-	12	CASGNGGFEAFF	TGTGCCAGCGGTAATGGGGGGTTTGAAGCTTTCTTT
TRBV12-3/TRBV12-4	TRBJ1-3	few	-	14	CASSLYSAGNTIYF	TGTGCCAGCAGTTTGTACAGCGCTGGAAACACCATATATTTT
TRBV6-4	TRBJ2-2	few	TRBD2	22	CASSHGVRDSRTSGSRTGELFF	TGTGCCAGCAGTCATGGGGTCCGGGACAGTCGGACTAGCGGGAGTCGGACCGGGGAGCTGTTTTTT
TRBV15	TRBJ2-7	many	TRBD1	16	CATSRAGQGGAYEQYF	TGTGCCACCAGCAGAGCTGGACAGGGGGGAGCCTACGAGCAGTACTTC
TRBV7-9	TRBJ2-2	-	TRBD1	13	CASSIAGGVELFF	TGTGCCAGCAGCATTGCAGGGGGCGTGGAGCTGTTTTTT
TRBV2	TRBJ2-6	-	-	16	CASSEEVGSGANVLTF	TGTGCCAGCAGTGAAGAAGTAGGGTCTGGGGCCAACGTCCTGACTTTC
TRBV6-4	TRBJ1-2	-	-	12	CASPYSNYGYTF	TGTGCCAGCCCTTATTCGAACTATGGCTACACCTTC
TRBV30	TRBJ2-7	few	-	14	CAWRDQTLSYEQYF	TGTGCCTGGAGGGATCAGACCCTCTCCTACGAGCAGTACTTC
TRBV12-3/TRBV12-4	TRBJ2-5	few	TRBD2	17	CASSSGVAGGRQETQYF	TGTGCCAGCAGTTCCGGGGTAGCGGGAGGACGTCAAGAGACCCAGTACTTC
TRBV6-5	TRBJ1-3	many	-	12	CASDSSGNTIYF	TGTGCCAGCGACAGCTCTGGAAACACCATATATTTT
TRBV28	TRBJ2-5	many	-	16	CASSFRGVGGQETQYF	TGTGCCAGCAGTTTCCGAGGGGTTGGTGGTCAAGAGACCCAGTACTTC
TRBV25-1	TRBJ1-2	many	-	12	CASTGEDYGYTF	TGTGCCAGCACTGGGGAAGACTATGGCTACACCTTC
TRBV6-2/TRBV6-3	TRBJ2-7	-	-	15	CASSYSLAVQYEQYF	TGTGCCAGCAGTTACTCGTTGGCAGTCCAATACGAGCAGTACTTC
TRBV4-3	TRBJ2-6	-	-	16	CASSQVEGSGANVLTF	TGCGCCAGCAGCCAAGTAGAGGGTTCTGGGGCCAACGTCCTGACTTTC
TRBV7-3	TRBJ2-6	many	-	14	CASSLEFGANVLTF	TGTGCCAGCAGCTTAGAGTTTGGGGCCAACGTCCTGACTTTC
TRBV6-5	TRBJ2-7	many	-	15	CASSFRYPSRDEQYF	TGTGCCAGCAGTTTTCGGTACCCTTCGAGGGACGAGCAGTACTTC
TRBV5-1	TRBJ2-7	many	-	14	CASSLAQEGREQYF	TGCGCCAGCAGCTTGGCCCAGGAAGGGCGCGAGCAGTACTTC
TRBV2	TRBJ2-5	many	-	12	CASSGLEETQYF	TGTGCCAGCAGTGGACTGGAAGAGACCCAGTACTTC
TRBV12-3/TRBV12-4	TRBJ2-2	many	TRBD2	15	CASTPGGIVTGELFF	TGTGCCAGCACCCCCGGGGGGATTGTAACCGGGGAGCTGTTTTTT
TRBV11-2	TRBJ2-2	many	-	10	CASSQGELFF	TGTGCCAGCAGCCAGGGGGAGCTGTTTTTT
TRBV4-2	TRBJ2-5	-	-	14	CASSLSGAGETQYF	TGTGCCAGCAGCTTGTCTGGGGCCGGGGAGACCCAGTACTTC
TRBV6-5	TRBJ2-7	-	TRBD2	16	CASSYSNVAGTYEQYF	TGTGCCAGCAGTTACTCGAATGTAGCGGGAACCTACGAGCAGTACTTC
TRBV7-3	TRBJ2-7	many	TRBD1	13	CASSHDRVGEQYF	TGTGCCAGCAGCCACGACAGGGTCGGGGAGCAGTACTTC
TRBV12-3/TRBV12-4	TRBJ2-2	many	-	14	CASSLEGEAGELFF	TGTGCCAGCAGTTTGGAGGGAGAGGCCGGGGAGCTGTTTTTT
TRBV2	TRBJ2-7	many	-	15	CASGSMASDSYEQYF	TGTGCCAGCGGCTCTATGGCTAGCGATTCCTACGAGCAGTACTTC
TRBV28	TRBJ2-2	many	-	14	CASTSGQNTGELFF	TGTGCCAGCACGAGCGGCCAGAACACCGGGGAGCTGTTTTTT
TRBV12-3/TRBV12-4	TRBJ2-7	many	-	15	CASSFPGRSSYEQYF	TGTGCCAGCAGTTTTCCAGGGCGTAGCTCCTACGAGCAGTACTTC
TRBV20-1	TRBJ2-7	many	-	13	CSAREASADEQYF	TGCAGTGCTAGAGAAGCTAGCGCTGACGAGCAGTACTTC
TRBV2	TRBJ1-6	-	-	13	CASRPGFNSPLHF	TGTGCCAGCCGCCCTGGGTTTAATTCACCCCTCCACTTT
TRBV29-1	TRBJ2-7	-	TRBD1	11	CSAETGVEQYF	TGCAGCGCCGAGACAGGGGTCGAGCAGTACTTC
TRBV5-1	TRBJ1-2	few	-	13	CASSLEALRGYTF	TGCGCCAGCAGCTTGGAAGCTTTAAGGGGCTACACCTTC
TRBV20-1	TRBJ1-2	many	TRBD1	12	CSATRGNYGYTF	TGCAGTGCTACCAGGGGGAACTATGGCTACACCTTC
TRBV28	TRBJ2-6	many	-	15	CASSSSVTGANVLTF	TGTGCCAGCAGTTCCTCAGTGACTGGGGCCAACGTCCTGACTTTC
TRBV30	TRBJ2-5	few	TRBD1	13	CAWGKGQRETQYF	TGTGCCTGGGGTAAGGGACAGAGAGAGACCCAGTACTTC
TRBV28	TRBJ2-2	many	-	13	CASRGMNTGELFF	TGTGCCAGCAGGGGGATGAACACCGGGGAGCTGTTTTTT
TRBV28	TRBJ2-7	many	TRBD2	12	CASSPTTGTRWF	TGTGCCAGCAGTCCAACTACCGGGACTAGGTGGTTC
TRBV18	TRBJ1-1	-	-	14	CASSPYGVNTEAFF	TGTGCCAGCTCACCATACGGAGTGAACACTGAAGCTTTCTTT
TRBV2	TRBJ2-5	many	TRBD1	16	CASSGVGQPIQETQYF	TGTGCCAGCAGTGGGGTGGGACAGCCGATACAAGAGACCCAGTACTTC
TRBV12-3/TRBV12-4	TRBJ2-2	-	-	14	CASSSGGHTGELFF	TGTGCCAGCAGTTCCGGGGGGCACACCGGGGAGCTGTTTTTT
TRBV12-3/TRBV12-4	TRBJ2-5	many	-	12	CASGLDQETQYF	TGTGCCAGCGGGCTAGACCAAGAGACCCAGTACTTC
TRBV20-1	TRBJ2-7	many	TRBD1	15	CSARDYWDSSYEQYF	TGCAGTGCTAGAGATTATTGGGACAGTTCCTACGAGCAGTACTTC
TRBV6-2/TRBV6-3	TRBJ1-6	few	-	12	CASRRLYSPLHF	TGTGCCAGCAGACGACTGTATTCACCCCTCCACTTT